This is a list of T cell receptor beta chains from one sample in a study of metastatic and nonmetastatic thyroid tumors. TCRdb reprocessed the PCR reads using MiXCR. This sample has several thousand clones, with roughly 35% found just once. Sequencing was done on a sample of adjacent normal tissue. The receptors originated from a female donor with papillary thyroid cancer or a benign thyroid nodule (not recorded which). Some clones in this sample may be carry-over from other donors' samples. Each CDR3 is given with its conserved first and last residue. D genes are given only for firm matches. Clone size is stated in some rows and not others, as once, few, many or a class when expanded.

V gene	J gene	clone size	D gene	CDR3 protein	CDR3 DNA
TRBV28	TRBJ2-7	NA	NA	CASTQWGNEQYF	TGTGCCAGCACCCAGTGGGGAAACGAGCAGTACTTC
TRBV19	TRBJ2-1	few	NA	CASSGTANEQFF	TGTGCCAGTAGCGGGACCGCCAATGAGCAGTTCTTC
TRBV28	TRBJ1-5	NA	TRBD1	CASRRDRLGQPQHF	TGTGCCAGCAGAAGGGACAGACTGGGTCAGCCCCAGCATTTT
TRBV28	TRBJ1-6	few	NA	CANSAGQSNSPLHF	TGTGCCAACTCCGCTGGACAGAGCAATTCACCCCTCCACTTT
TRBV2	TRBJ2-1	NA	NA	CASSGIRGNEQFF	TGTGCCAGCAGTGGGATTAGAGGGAATGAGCAGTTCTTC
TRBV5-1	TRBJ2-2	NA	NA	CASSSGSNTGELFF	TGCGCCAGCAGCTCAGGGAGTAACACCGGGGAGCTGTTTTTT
TRBV10-3	TRBJ1-6	NA	NA	CAISESQGLTPLHF	TGTGCCATCAGTGAGTCGCAGGGGCTTACACCCCTCCACTTT
TRBV5-1	TRBJ1-1	many	NA	CASSLRGNTEAFF	TGCGCCAGCAGCCTGAGGGGGAACACTGAAGCCTTCTTT
TRBV9	TRBJ2-2	NA	NA	CASSAEGSGELFF	TGTGCCAGCAGCGCTGAGGGCTCCGGGGAGCTGTTTTTT
TRBV12-3/TRBV12-4	TRBJ2-3	large	NA	CASSGGPHTDTQYF	TGTGCCAGCAGCGGGGGACCCCACACAGATACGCAGTATTTT
TRBV12-3/TRBV12-4	TRBJ1-5	NA	NA	CASTLRGPNQPQHF	TGTGCCAGCACCCTACGAGGTCCCAATCAGCCCCAGCATTTT
TRBV4-3	TRBJ2-7	NA	TRBD2	CASSQDGSGYYEQYF	TGCGCCAGCAGCCAAGATGGTAGCGGGTACTACGAGCAGTACTTC
TRBV4-2	TRBJ2-7	NA	NA	CASSYSGTAGEQYF	TGTGCCAGCAGCTATTCCGGGACAGCGGGGGAGCAGTACTTC
TRBV6-2/TRBV6-3	TRBJ1-2	NA	NA	CASSSDGYGYTF	TGTGCCAGCAGCTCGGACGGCTATGGCTACACCTTC
TRBV27	TRBJ2-3	NA	NA	CASTMDCTSTDTQDF	TGTGCCAGCACCATGGACTGTACTAGCACAGATACGCAGGATTTT
TRBV9	TRBJ2-7	NA	NA	CASSPRKGVWYYEQYF	TGTGCCAGCAGTCCACGGAAGGGGGTTTGGTACTACGAGCAGTACTTC
TRBV12-3/TRBV12-4	TRBJ2-1	few	NA	CASTRGAYEQFF	TGTGCCAGCACTCGAGGGGCCTATGAGCAGTTCTTC
TRBV7-3	TRBJ1-1	NA	TRBD1	CASRRTGQNTEAFF	TGTGCCAGCCGCCGGACAGGTCAGAACACTGAAGCTTTCTTT
TRBV2	TRBJ2-3	NA	TRBD1	CASNRVGQGGATQYF	TGTGCCAGCAATAGGGTGGGACAGGGGGGAGCTACGCAGTATTTT
TRBV28	TRBJ2-7	NA	NA	CASSLCQAFLGCYEQYF	TGTGCCAGCAGTTTATGCCAGGCCTTCCTCGGGTGCTACGAGCAGTACTTC
TRBV20-1	TRBJ2-7	few	TRBD2	CSARGGGHEQYF	TGCAGTGCTCGGGGGGGGGGCCACGAGCAGTACTTC
TRBV11-3	TRBJ2-2	NA	NA	CASSPNTGELFF	TGTGCCAGCAGCCCGAACACCGGGGAGCTGTTTTTT
TRBV5-1	TRBJ1-1	few	NA	CASSRQAGNTEAFF	TGCGCCAGCAGTCGACAGGCAGGTAACACTGAAGCTTTCTTT
TRBV27	TRBJ2-6	NA	NA	CASSLSGANVLTF	TGTGCCAGCAGTTTATCCGGGGCCAACGTCCTGACTTTC
TRBV19	TRBJ2-1	few	TRBD2	CASKVARENNEQFF	TGTGCCAGTAAGGTGGCGCGGGAGAATAATGAGCAGTTCTTC
TRBV19	TRBJ1-1	few	NA	CASSISRGNTEAFF	TGTGCCAGTAGTATCTCCCGGGGGAACACTGAAGCTTTCTTT
TRBV5-4	TRBJ2-3	NA	TRBD2	CASSPGRETDTQYF	TGTGCCAGCAGCCCAGGGAGGGAGACAGATACGCAGTATTTT
TRBV20-1	TRBJ2-5	NA	NA	CSDRVGVAGEETKYF	TGCAGTGATAGAGTCGGGGTAGCAGGCGAAGAGACCAAATACTTC
TRBV30	TRBJ1-1	once	TRBD1	CAWSNGQGTEAFF	TGTGCCTGGAGTAATGGACAGGGCACTGAAGCTTTCTTT
TRBV6-2/TRBV6-3	TRBJ2-7	NA	TRBD2	CASSRGLAGSSEQYF	TGTGCCAGCAGTCGCGGGCTAGCGGGGTCCTCCGAGCAGTACTTC
TRBV28	TRBJ2-7	once	TRBD2	CASSFGTSGSGEQYF	TGTGCCAGCAGTTTCGGGACTAGCGGGAGTGGCGAGCAGTACTTC
TRBV6-1	TRBJ2-1	few	TRBD1	CASSAPQGAYNEQFF	TGTGCCAGCAGCGCGCCGCAGGGGGCCTACAATGAGCAGTTCTTC
TRBV3-1	TRBJ2-7	few	NA	CASSHQYEQYF	TGTGCCAGCAGCCACCAGTACGAGCAGTACTTC
TRBV2	TRBJ2-5	NA	NA	CASSERSLAGKTQYF	TGTGCCAGCAGTGAAAGGTCGCTAGCTGGGAAGACCCAGTACTTC
TRBV6-5	TRBJ1-2	few	NA	CASSYSKGSYGYTF	TGTGCTAGCAGTTACTCGAAAGGGAGCTATGGCTACACCTTC
TRBV20-1	TRBJ2-1	NA	TRBD1	CSADRTGYNEQFF	TGCAGTGCTGATCGGACAGGGTACAATGAGCAGTTCTTC
TRBV6-4	TRBJ2-5	medium-sized	NA	CASSAEPQETQYF	TGTGCCAGCAGTGCCGAGCCCCAAGAGACCCAGTACTTC
TRBV28	TRBJ1-4	few	NA	CASSGALHEQKLFF	TGTGCCAGCAGCGGGGCCCTACACGAACAAAAACTGTTTTTT
TRBV20-1	TRBJ1-5	NA	TRBD1	CSAPYRDRGFDQPQHF	TGCAGTGCTCCCTACCGGGACAGGGGGTTCGATCAGCCCCAGCATTTT
TRBV27	TRBJ2-7	NA	NA	CASSKNRVLSYEQYF	TGTGCCAGCAGTAAAAACAGGGTCCTCTCCTACGAGCAGTACTTC
TRBV6-4	TRBJ2-3	few	TRBD2	CASSEREQDTQYF	TGTGCCAGCAGTGAGCGGGAGCAAGATACGCAGTATTTT
TRBV6-1	TRBJ1-1	few	NA	CASSRRNTEAFF	TGTGCCAGCAGTAGAAGGAACACTGAAGCTTTCTTT
TRBV12-3/TRBV12-4	TRBJ2-3	few	TRBD2	CASSLMLAGADTQYF	TGTGCCAGCAGCCTAATGTTAGCGGGAGCAGATACGCAGTATTTT
TRBV30	TRBJ2-6	NA	NA	CARRAGQPDSGANVLTF	TGTGCCCGGAGAGCAGGACAACCAGACTCTGGGGCCAACGTCCTGACTTTC
TRBV6-1	TRBJ2-7	NA	NA	CASSPGLAAYEQYF	TGTGCCAGCAGTCCGGGACTTGCAGCCTACGAGCAGTACTTC